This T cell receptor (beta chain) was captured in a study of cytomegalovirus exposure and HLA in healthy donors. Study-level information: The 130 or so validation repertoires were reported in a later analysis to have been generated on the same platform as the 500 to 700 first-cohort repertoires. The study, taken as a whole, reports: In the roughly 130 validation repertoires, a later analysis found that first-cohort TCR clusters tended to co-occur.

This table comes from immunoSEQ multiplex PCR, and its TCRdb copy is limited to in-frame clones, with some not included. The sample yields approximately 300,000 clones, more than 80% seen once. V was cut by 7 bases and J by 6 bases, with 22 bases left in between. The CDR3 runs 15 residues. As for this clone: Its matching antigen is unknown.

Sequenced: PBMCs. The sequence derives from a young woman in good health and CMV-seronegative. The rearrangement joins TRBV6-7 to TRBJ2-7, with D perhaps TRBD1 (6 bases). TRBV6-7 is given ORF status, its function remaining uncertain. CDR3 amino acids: CASTPGPAGAAEQYF. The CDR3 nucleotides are TGTGCCAGCACCCCAGGTCCCGCAGGGGCCGCCGAGCAGTACTTC.